This TCR beta chain came from a study of shared clonotypes between healthy human individuals. Sequencing used immunoSEQ multiplex PCR; TCRdb keeps in-frame clones, though not all of them. Here the sample spans 530,000 or so clones, about three quarters being singletons. Germline V gives CDR1 LNHNV, CDR2 YYDKDF (reference sequence). With 0 bases removed from V and 1 base from J, the gap between germline ends came to 3 bases. This CDR3 is 14 amino acids long. Comment on this clone: Other DNA sequences in the same sample also yield this CDR3.

The chain combines TRBV15 with TRBJ2-2; D unresolved. The receptor was isolated from a woman aged 40 to 50 in good health. Some clones in this sample may be carry-over from other donors' samples. Input material: PBMCs. CDR3 sequence (DNA): TGTGCCACCAGCAGAGATAAGAACACCGGGGAGCTGTTTTTT. This sequence encodes CATSRDKNTGELFF.